The clone carrying this TCR beta chain was observed at least ten times. This sample was taken from a study of metastatic and nonmetastatic thyroid tumors. TCRdb re-called the PCR reads with MiXCR. The sample consists of approximately 16,000 clones, approximately 13% of them appearing once. Patients had received no treatment of any kind before thyroid surgery. The CDR3 runs 16 residues. Per the germline V gene, CDR1 is SGHTA and CDR2 is FQGNSA. V was trimmed by 5 bases and J by 1 base, leaving 15 bases between them. Sequencing used tumor tissue. The rearrangement uses TRBV7-2 and TRBJ2-1; TRBD1 might be the D (5 bases). The source of this sequence is a female donor with papillary thyroid cancer or a benign thyroid nodule (not recorded which). Some clones in this sample may be carry-over from other donors' samples. DNA of the CDR3: TGTGCCAGCAGCGCCGGTAAGGGGTGGTCCTACAATGAGCAGTTCTTC. Its protein product is CASSAGKGWSYNEQFF.